This TCR beta chain stems from a study of T cells in Graves' hyperthyroidism and ophthalmopathy. Study conclusions and caveats: Researchers found most expanded thyroid clonotypes above 0.001 in blood as well.

TCR beta CDR3 regions were amplified from RNA transcripts. TCR CDR3 underwent first-round RT-PCR with the HTBI primer set. From the multiplex PCR reads, TCRdb called clonotypes with MiXCR, one entry per CDR3 protein. The table includes around 240,000 distinct CDR3 sequences, about 15% detected once. Many counts were recorded for this clonotype. Its specificity is not known. Uncontrolled infection, other autoimmune disease, pregnancy or lactation barred patients from enrollment. Diagnoses used clinical symptoms, serum thyroxine and TRAb, thyroid ultrasound and orbital computed tomography. The blood specimen was taken at initial hyperthyroidism diagnosis, before any ophthalmopathy symptoms. The sequenced material came from blood. This TCR came from a woman aged 40 to 50 with Graves' hyperthyroidism that later progressed to Graves' ophthalmopathy.

CDR3 sequence (DNA): TGTGCCAGCCTTTCTCTAAGAAAGGGGGAGATAGTGAAGGCAGATACGCAGTATTTT. Its translation: CASLSLRKGEIVKADTQYF. This sequence joins TRBV11-2 and TRBJ2-3; D may be TRBD1 (6 bases). Trimming pared 8 bases from V and 4 bases from J, leaving 31 bases between. The CDR3 covers 19 residues. Germline V gene sequence: CDR1 SGHAT, CDR2 FQNNGV.